These 24 T cell receptor beta chains originate from one sample sequenced in a study of cytomegalovirus exposure and HLA in healthy donors. Produced via immunoSEQ multiplex PCR; TCRdb's table is partial and in-frame only. The table includes around 250,000 clones, 90% detected once. The sample comprised PBMCs. All receptors derive from a woman aged 25 to 45 in good health and CMV-seronegative.

The rearrangement joins TRBV30 to TRBJ2-7; 9 bases are shared with TRBD1. Germline V gene data show CDR1 as GTSNPN and CDR2 as SVGIG (reference sequence). V shed 1 base and J 3 bases; nucleotides not matched to a gene: 1. This CDR3 has 13 amino acids. The CDR3 coding sequence is TGTGCCTGGAGTGGGACAGGGGACTACGAGCAGTACTTC. Translation gives CAWSGTGDYEQYF.

The V and J genes are TRBV27 and TRBJ1-3; D remains ambiguous. Germline V gene data show CDR1 as MNHEY and CDR2 as SMNVEV (reference sequence). The CDR3 covers 15 residues. The germline V and J ends were trimmed by 0 bases and 7 bases, with 13 bases remaining between them. The CDR3 spells CASSLSGNWVNTIYF. The CDR3 DNA sequence: TGTGCCAGCAGTTTATCAGGGAATTGGGTTAACACCATATATTTT.

The genes are TRBV10-3 and TRBJ2-1, with a possible D match to TRBD1 (5 bases). Deletions cut 0 bases from V and 12 bases from J, with 9 bases between. Germline V gene sequence: CDR1 ENHRY, CDR2 SYGVKD. The CDR3 runs to 12 residues. The CDR3 DNA reads as TGTGCCATCAGTGAGTCGGCCCAGGGGCAGTTCTTC. Translating it yields CAISESAQGQFF.

The gene calls are TRBV29-1 and TRBJ1-3, with 7 bases lining up with TRBD1. The CDR3 is 16 residues long. Germline assignment: CDR1 SQVTM and CDR2 ANQGSEA. V gave up 4 bases and J gave up 0 bases; unmatched junction bases: 9. The CDR3 loop is CSVVRGGTNSGNTIYF. In nucleotides, the CDR3 is TGCAGCGTTGTTCGAGGGGGCACAAACTCTGGAAACACCATATATTTT.

The chain couples TRBV9 to TRBJ2-3, with TRBD2 matching 9 bases. Trimming at V came to 4 bases and at J to 2 bases, leaving 11 bases not matched to a gene. The CDR3 covers 17 residues. The germline gives CDR1 SGDLS, CDR2 YYNGEE. The CDR3 DNA reads as TGTGCCAGCAGCCCTCACTCGGCTAGCGGGGCCACAGATACGCAGTATTTT. Protein sequence: CASSPHSASGATDTQYF.

The chain joins TRBV27 to TRBJ2-1; TRBD1 or TRBD2 may be the D gene (5 bases each). Germline lookup yields CDR1 MNHEY and CDR2 SMNVEV (reference sequence). The CDR3 has 14 residues. V lost 2 bases and J 2 bases, leaving 7 bases between the germline ends. The CDR3 here is CASSLPGPYNEQFF. DNA for the CDR3: TGTGCCAGCAGTTTACCGGGACCCTACAATGAGCAGTTCTTC.

This chain links TRBV28 with TRBJ2-1; TRBD1 is a possible D gene (5 bases). Germline-derived CDR1 and CDR2 are MDHEN and SYDVKM. The CDR3 length is 15 residues. V dropped 8 bases and J dropped 5 bases, with 19 bases sitting between them. The CDR3 is CASQFRGPTDNEQFF. CDR3 DNA sequence: TGTGCCAGCCAGTTTAGGGGTCCCACCGACAATGAGCAGTTCTTC.

The V and J genes are TRBV27 and TRBJ2-7; 12 bases line up with TRBD2. The CDR3 totals 16 residues. V was pared by 5 bases and J by 2 bases, with 7 bases of the junction left unmatched. Germline CDR1 and CDR2: MNHEY and SMNVEV (reference sequence). Written as DNA, the CDR3 is TGTGCCAGCAGTCTATATGGACTAGCGGGGACCTACGAGCAGTACTTC. Encoded protein: CASSLYGLAGTYEQYF.

V usage is TRBV14 and J usage is TRBJ2-7; 7 bases are shared with TRBD1. The CDR3 is 22 amino acids. Trimming at V came to 0 bases and at J to 2 bases, leaving 25 bases not matched to a gene. The germline V gene encodes CDR1 SGHDN and CDR2 FVKESK. CDR3 loop: CASSQEAQIGTVGRIRTYEQYF. DNA for the CDR3: TGTGCCAGCAGCCAAGAAGCGCAAATCGGGACAGTGGGGAGAATTCGGACCTACGAGCAGTACTTC.

This clone showed up just a few times. The chain is built from TRBV27 and TRBJ2-2; weak D call: TRBD1 (6 bases). Between the trimmed V and J ends, which lost 5 bases and 4 bases, there was a span of 11 bases. Germline assignment: CDR1 MNHEY and CDR2 SMNVEV (reference sequence). This CDR3 comprises 14 residues. The CDR3 protein is CASSTGFTTGELFF. The CDR3, as DNA: TGTGCCAGCAGTACAGGGTTCACCACCGGGGAGCTGTTTTTT.

This rearrangement joins TRBV4-1 to TRBJ1-5, with D tentatively TRBD1 (6 bases). The CDR3 has 15 residues. Germline V gives CDR1 MGHRA, CDR2 YSYEKL. V was trimmed by 0 bases and J by 7 bases, leaving 13 bases between them. CDR3 DNA: TGCGCCAGCAGCCAAGAGGGGCCAGGGGTCCAGCCCCAGCATTTT. It translates to CASSQEGPGVQPQHF.

The chain couples TRBV13 to TRBJ2-2, with 13 bases fitting TRBD2. Losses at the gene ends were 5 bases for V and 2 bases for J; bases not matched to a gene: 2. CDR1 is PRHDT and CDR2 is FYEKMQ in the germline V gene (reference sequence). This CDR3 comprises 16 residues. The CDR3 is CASSRGLAGNTGELFF. In nucleotides, the CDR3 is TGTGCCAGCAGCAGGGGACTAGCGGGAAACACCGGGGAGCTGTTTTTT.

The DNA for the CDR3 is TGTGCCAGCAGGTCGGAAGAGACCCAGTACTTC. Its translation is CASRSEETQYF. J is TRBJ2-5 and V is TRBV7-2; D remains ambiguous. CDR3 size: 11 residues. Trimming left V 6 bases short and J 3 bases short, with 5 bases between. Looked up from germline, CDR1 is SGHTA and CDR2 is FQGNSA.

This chain connects TRBV28 to TRBJ1-4; 9 bases match TRBD1. Germline CDR1 and CDR2: MDHEN and SYDVKM. CDR3 length: 15 residues. V gave up 6 bases and J gave up 5 bases; unmatched junction bases: 7. The CDR3: CASSATGTGNEKLFF. The CDR3 DNA is TGTGCCAGCAGCGCTACCGGGACAGGGAATGAAAAACTGTTTTTT.

The count of this clone is one. The junction does not match germline at one end; this may be a read error. This sample also contains other DNA sequences that code for the same CDR3. V is TRBV29-1 and J is TRBJ2-7, with D maybe TRBD1 (5 bases). The CDR3 is 14 residues long. The V gene's germline CDR1 is SQVTM and CDR2 ANQGSEA. CDR3 in amino acids: CSVEGQGPSYEQYF. For the CDR3, the DNA is TGCAGCGTCGAAGGACAAGGGCCTTCCTACGAGCAGTACTTC.

The rearrangement joins TRBV14 to TRBJ2-7; D gene uncertain. The CDR3 covers 11 residues. Trimming pared 2 bases from V and 2 bases from J, leaving 1 base between. The V gene's germline CDR1 is SGHDN and CDR2 FVKESK. Here the CDR3 reads CASSQTYEQYF. In DNA, the CDR3 is TGTGCCAGCAGCCAAACCTACGAGCAGTACTTC. Looking up the rest from reference TRBV14 and TRBJ2-7 gives the full variable domain: EAGVTQFPSHSVIEKGQTVTLRCDPISGHDNLYWYRRVMGKEIKFLLHFVKESKQDESGMPNNRFLAERTGGTYSTLKVQPAELEDSGVYFCASSQTYEQYFGPGTRLTVT.

V gene TRBV14 combines with J gene TRBJ1-2; the D gene is possibly TRBD1 (5 bases). V was clipped by 3 bases and J by 7 bases, with 12 bases between them. Germline-derived CDR1 and CDR2 are SGHDN and FVKESK. This CDR3 has 13 residues. The CDR3 sequence is CASSHVGVGGYTF. The CDR3 DNA reads TGTGCCAGCAGCCACGTGGGGGTTGGTGGCTACACCTTC.

This chain joins TRBV27 and TRBJ2-1; no clear D gene. Germline CDR1 reads MNHEY; CDR2 reads SMNVEV (reference sequence). The CDR3 is made up of 17 amino acids. V was pared by 5 bases and J by 5 bases, with 22 bases between. CDR3 sequence (DNA): TGTGCCAGCAGTCCCCTGAGTACATGGGCGGAAAACAATGAGCAGTTCTTC. Translating it yields CASSPLSTWAENNEQFF.

The chain couples TRBV15 to TRBJ2-4; 7 bases line up with TRBD2. The length of the CDR3 is 15 residues. Germline V lookup: CDR1 LNHNV, CDR2 YYDKDF (reference sequence). Trimming removed 2 bases from V and 8 bases from J; junction bases left unmatched: 9. CDR3 coding DNA: TGTGCCACCAGCAGACCATGGGGGGGAGTAGACATTCAGTACTTC. Protein: CATSRPWGGVDIQYF. Looking up the rest from reference TRBV15 and TRBJ2-4 gives the full variable domain: DAMVIQNPRYQVTQFGKPVTLSCSQTLNHNVMYWYQQKSSQAPKLLFHYYDKDFNNEADTPDNFQSRRPNTSFCFLDIRSPGLGDTAMYLCATSRPWGGVDIQYFGAGTRLSVL.

The rearrangement joins TRBV9 to TRBJ2-1; 9 nucleotides line up with TRBD1. This CDR3 contains 15 residues. Germline lookup yields CDR1 SGDLS and CDR2 YYNGEE. The ends lost 4 bases at V and 6 bases at J; junction bases unmatched: 8. The CDR3 nucleotides read TGTGCCAGCAGCATAACCGGGACAGGGCCCAATGAGCAGTTCTTC. Its translation is CASSITGTGPNEQFF.

A remark on this clone: Other DNA sequences in the sample encode the same CDR3. This chain links TRBV19 with TRBJ1-1; TRBD1 aligns across 8 bases. The CDR3 extends over 15 amino acids. CDR1 LNHDA and CDR2 SQIVND come from the germline V gene (reference sequence). Trimming cost V 2 bases and J 1 base; bases outside gene matches: 3. The CDR3 bases are TGTGCCAGTAGTATACAGGGGGCTGGGAACACTGAAGCTTTCTTT. It codes for CASSIQGAGNTEAFF.

This clone was recorded only once. The genes are TRBV6-5 and TRBJ1-4, with D unresolved. The CDR3 covers 13 residues. CDR1 and CDR2 from the germline V gene are MNHEY and SVGAGI. Trimming shortened V by 8 bases and J by 0 bases, and 7 bases separated the two germline ends. The DNA for the CDR3 is TGTGCCAGCCATTCCTCAACTAATGAAAAACTGTTTTTT. It specifies CASHSSTNEKLFF.

The V call is TRBV7-2, the J call TRBJ2-1; 7 bases match TRBD2. This CDR3 spans 15 amino acids. Germline V gene lookup returns CDR1 SGHTA and CDR2 FQGNSA. The V segment lost 3 bases and the J segment 3 bases; nucleotides outside the gene matches: 5. The CDR3 loop is CASSFPREFYNEQFF. The CDR3 DNA sequence: TGTGCCAGCAGCTTTCCGCGGGAGTTCTACAATGAGCAGTTCTTC.

This sequence joins TRBV5-4 and TRBJ2-7; D is perhaps TRBD1 or TRBD2 (5 bases each). V gave up 0 bases and J gave up 1 base, with 8 bases separating them. The CDR3 consists of 14 residues. The V gene's germline CDR1 is SGHNT and CDR2 YYREEE (reference sequence). CDR3: CASSLGDASYEQYF. The CDR3 coding sequence is TGTGCCAGCAGCTTGGGGGACGCGTCCTACGAGCAGTACTTC.